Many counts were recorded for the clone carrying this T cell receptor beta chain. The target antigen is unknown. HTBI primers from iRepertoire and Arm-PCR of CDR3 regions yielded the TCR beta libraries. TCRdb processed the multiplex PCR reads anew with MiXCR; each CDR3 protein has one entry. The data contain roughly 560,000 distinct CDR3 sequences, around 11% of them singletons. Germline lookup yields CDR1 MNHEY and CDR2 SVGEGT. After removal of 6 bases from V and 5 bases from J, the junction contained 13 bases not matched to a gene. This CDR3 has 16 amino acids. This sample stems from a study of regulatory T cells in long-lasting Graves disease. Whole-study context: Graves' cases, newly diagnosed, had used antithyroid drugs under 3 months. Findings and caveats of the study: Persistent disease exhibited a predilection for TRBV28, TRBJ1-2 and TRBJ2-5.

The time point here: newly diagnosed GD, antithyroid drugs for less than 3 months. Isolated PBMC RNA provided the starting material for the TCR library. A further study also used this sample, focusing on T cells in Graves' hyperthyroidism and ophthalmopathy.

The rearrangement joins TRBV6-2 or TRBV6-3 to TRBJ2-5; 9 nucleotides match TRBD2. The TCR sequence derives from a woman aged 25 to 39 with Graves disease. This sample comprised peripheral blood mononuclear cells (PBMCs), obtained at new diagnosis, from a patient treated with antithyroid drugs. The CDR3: CASRPFAGGQGETQYF. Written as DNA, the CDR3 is TGTGCCAGCAGACCATTCGCGGGAGGGCAGGGGGAGACCCAGTACTTC.